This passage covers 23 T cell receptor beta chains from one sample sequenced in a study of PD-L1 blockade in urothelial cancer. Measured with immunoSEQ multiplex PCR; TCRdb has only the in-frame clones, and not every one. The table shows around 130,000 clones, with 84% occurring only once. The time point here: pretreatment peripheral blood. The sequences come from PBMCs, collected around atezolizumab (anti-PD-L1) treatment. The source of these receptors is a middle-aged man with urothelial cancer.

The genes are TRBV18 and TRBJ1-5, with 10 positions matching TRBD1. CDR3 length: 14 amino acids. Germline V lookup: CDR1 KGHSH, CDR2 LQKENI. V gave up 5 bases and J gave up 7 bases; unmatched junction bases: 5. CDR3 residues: CASSDRGREQPQHF. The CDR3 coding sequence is TGTGCCAGCTCAGACAGGGGGCGGGAGCAGCCCCAGCATTTT.

The CDR3 DNA reads TGTGCCTGGAGCCTACAGGGATCACCCCTCCACTTT. Translating it yields CAWSLQGSPLHF. The chain uses TRBV30 and TRBJ1-6; a possible D gene is TRBD1 (6 bases). Trimming left V 3 bases short and J 10 bases short, with 10 bases between. The CDR3 is made up of 12 amino acids. CDR1 and CDR2 from the germline V gene are GTSNPN and SVGIG (reference sequence).

The CDR3 coding sequence is TGTGCCAGTAGTATCGGACTTTACAATGAGCAGTTCTTC. This translates into CASSIGLYNEQFF. The chain couples TRBV19 to TRBJ2-1; a weak D match, TRBD2 (5 bases). Trimming shortened V by 3 bases and J by 4 bases, and 7 bases separated the two germline ends. Germline V gene sequence: CDR1 LNHDA, CDR2 SQIVND (reference sequence). The CDR3 runs to 13 residues. Full variable domain (missing parts from reference TRBV19 and TRBJ2-1): DGGITQSPKYLFRKEGQNVTLSCEQNLNHDAMYWYRQDPGQGLRLIYYSQIVNDFQKGDIAEGYSVSREKKESFPLTVTSAQKNPTAFYLCASSIGLYNEQFFGPGTRLTVL.

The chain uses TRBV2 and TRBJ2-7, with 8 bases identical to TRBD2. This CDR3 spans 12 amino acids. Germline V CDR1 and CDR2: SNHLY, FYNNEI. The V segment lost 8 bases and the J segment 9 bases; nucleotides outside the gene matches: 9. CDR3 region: CASQAGDIGQYF. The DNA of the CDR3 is TGTGCCAGCCAAGCGGGAGATATTGGGCAGTACTTC.

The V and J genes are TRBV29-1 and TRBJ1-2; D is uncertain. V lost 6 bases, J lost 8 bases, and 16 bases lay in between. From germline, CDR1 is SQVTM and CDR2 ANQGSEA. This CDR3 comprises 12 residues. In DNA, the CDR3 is TGCAGCGTGGTCACGGAGCAACGGGGCTACACCTTC. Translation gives CSVVTEQRGYTF.

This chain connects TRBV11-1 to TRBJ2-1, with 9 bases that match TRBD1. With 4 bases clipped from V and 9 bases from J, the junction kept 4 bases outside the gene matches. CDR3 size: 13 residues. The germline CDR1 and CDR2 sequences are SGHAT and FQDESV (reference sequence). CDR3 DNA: TGTGCCAGCAGCTCCGACAGGGGGGGTGAGCAGTTCTTC. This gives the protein CASSSDRGGEQFF.

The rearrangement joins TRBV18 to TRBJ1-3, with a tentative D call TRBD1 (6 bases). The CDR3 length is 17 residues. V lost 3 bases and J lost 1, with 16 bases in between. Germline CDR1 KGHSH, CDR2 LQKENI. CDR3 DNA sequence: TGTGCCAGCTCACCCCAGAGGCAGGGGTCTTCTGGAAACACCATATATTTT. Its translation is CASSPQRQGSSGNTIYF.

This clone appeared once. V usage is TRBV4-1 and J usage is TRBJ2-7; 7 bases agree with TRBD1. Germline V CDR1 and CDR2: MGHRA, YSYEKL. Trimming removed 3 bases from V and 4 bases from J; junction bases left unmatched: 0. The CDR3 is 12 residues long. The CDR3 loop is CASSHRGYEQYF. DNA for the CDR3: TGCGCCAGCAGCCACAGGGGGTACGAGCAGTACTTC.

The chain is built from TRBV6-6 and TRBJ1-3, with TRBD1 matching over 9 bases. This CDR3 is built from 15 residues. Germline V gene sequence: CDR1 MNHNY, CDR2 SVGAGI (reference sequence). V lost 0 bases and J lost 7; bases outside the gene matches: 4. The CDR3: CASSYSGQGSNTIYF. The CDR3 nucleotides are TGTGCCAGCAGTTACTCGGGACAGGGTAGCAACACCATATATTTT.

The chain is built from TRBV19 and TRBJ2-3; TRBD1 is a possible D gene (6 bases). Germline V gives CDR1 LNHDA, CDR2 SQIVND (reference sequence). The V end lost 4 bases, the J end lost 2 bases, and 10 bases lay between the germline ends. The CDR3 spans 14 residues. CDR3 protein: CASSRQAITDTQYF. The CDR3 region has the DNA TGTGCCAGTAGTAGACAGGCGATCACAGATACGCAGTATTTT.

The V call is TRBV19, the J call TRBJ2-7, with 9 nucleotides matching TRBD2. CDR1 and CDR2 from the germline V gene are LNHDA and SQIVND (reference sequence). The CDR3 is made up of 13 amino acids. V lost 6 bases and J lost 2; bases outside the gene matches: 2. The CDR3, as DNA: TGTGCCAGTAGAAGCGGGGGGACCTACGAGCAGTACTTC. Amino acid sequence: CASRSGGTYEQYF.

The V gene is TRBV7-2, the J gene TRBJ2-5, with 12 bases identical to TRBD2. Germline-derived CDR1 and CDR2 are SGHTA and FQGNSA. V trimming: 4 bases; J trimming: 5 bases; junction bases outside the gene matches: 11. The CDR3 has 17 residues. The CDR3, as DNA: TGTGCCAGCAGCTCGACCCGACTAGCGGGAGTTGCGGAGACCCAGTACTTC. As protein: CASSSTRLAGVAETQYF.

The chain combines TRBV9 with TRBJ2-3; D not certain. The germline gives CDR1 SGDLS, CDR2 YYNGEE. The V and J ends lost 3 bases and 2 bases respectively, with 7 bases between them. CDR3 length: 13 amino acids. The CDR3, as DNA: TGTGCCAGCAGCGCCGACAACACAGATACGCAGTATTTT. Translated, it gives CASSADNTDTQYF. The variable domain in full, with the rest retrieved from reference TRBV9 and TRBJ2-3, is DSGVTQTPKHLITATGQRVTLRCSPRSGDLSVYWYQQSLDQGLQFLIQYYNGEERAKGNILERFSAQQFPDLHSELNLSSLELGDSALYFCASSADNTDTQYFGPGTRLTVL.

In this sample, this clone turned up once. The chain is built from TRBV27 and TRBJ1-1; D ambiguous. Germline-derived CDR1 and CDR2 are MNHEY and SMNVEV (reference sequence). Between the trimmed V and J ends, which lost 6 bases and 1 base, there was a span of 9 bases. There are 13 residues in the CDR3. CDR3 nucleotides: TGTGCCAGCAGAAAACGGGAGAACACTGAAGCTTTCTTT. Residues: CASRKRENTEAFF.

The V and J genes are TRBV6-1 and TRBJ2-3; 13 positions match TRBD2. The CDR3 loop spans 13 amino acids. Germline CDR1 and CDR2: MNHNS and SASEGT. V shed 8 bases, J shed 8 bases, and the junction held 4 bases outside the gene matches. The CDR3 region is CASAGTSGTTQYF. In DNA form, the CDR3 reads TGTGCCAGCGCCGGGACTAGCGGGACTACGCAGTATTTT.

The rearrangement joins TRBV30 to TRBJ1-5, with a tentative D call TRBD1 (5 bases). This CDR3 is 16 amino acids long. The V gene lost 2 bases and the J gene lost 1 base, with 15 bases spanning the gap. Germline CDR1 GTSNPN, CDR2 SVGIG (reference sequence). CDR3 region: CAWSSRRRGSNQPQHF. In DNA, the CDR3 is TGTGCCTGGAGTTCCCGGCGCCGGGGGAGCAATCAGCCCCAGCATTTT.

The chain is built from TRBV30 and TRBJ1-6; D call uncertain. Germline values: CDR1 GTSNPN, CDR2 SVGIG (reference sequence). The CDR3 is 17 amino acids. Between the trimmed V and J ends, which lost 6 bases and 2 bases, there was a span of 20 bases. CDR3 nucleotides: TGTGCCTGCCCCTCTCGGTCGGGAAACCCCTATAATTCACCCCTCCACTTT. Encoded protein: CACPSRSGNPYNSPLHF.

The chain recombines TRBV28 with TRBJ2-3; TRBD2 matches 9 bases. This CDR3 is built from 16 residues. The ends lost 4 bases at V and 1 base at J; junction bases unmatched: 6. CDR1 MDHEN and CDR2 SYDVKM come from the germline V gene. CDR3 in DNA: TGTGCCAGCAGTTCTAATAGCGGGAGTGGCACAGATACGCAGTATTTT. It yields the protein CASSSNSGSGTDTQYF.

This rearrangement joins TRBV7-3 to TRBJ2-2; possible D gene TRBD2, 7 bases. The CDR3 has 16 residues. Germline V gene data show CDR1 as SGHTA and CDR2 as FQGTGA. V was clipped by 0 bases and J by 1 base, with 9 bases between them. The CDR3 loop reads CASSLTGGLNTGELFF. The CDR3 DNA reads TGTGCCAGCAGCTTAACGGGGGGGCTGAACACCGGGGAGCTGTTTTTT.

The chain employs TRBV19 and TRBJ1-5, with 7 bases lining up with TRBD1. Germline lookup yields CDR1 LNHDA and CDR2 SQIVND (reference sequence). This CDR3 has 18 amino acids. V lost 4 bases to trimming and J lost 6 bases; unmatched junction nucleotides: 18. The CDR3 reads CASSRKMTRDRRGQPQHF. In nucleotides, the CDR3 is TGTGCCAGTAGTAGAAAAATGACCCGGGACAGACGGGGTCAGCCCCAGCATTTT.

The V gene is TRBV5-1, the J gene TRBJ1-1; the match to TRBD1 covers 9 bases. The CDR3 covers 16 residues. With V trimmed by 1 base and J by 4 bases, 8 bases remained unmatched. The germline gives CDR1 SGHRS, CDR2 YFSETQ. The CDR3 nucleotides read TGCGCCAGCAGCTTGACCGGGACAGGGTCTGGCACTGAAGCTTTCTTT. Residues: CASSLTGTGSGTEAFF.

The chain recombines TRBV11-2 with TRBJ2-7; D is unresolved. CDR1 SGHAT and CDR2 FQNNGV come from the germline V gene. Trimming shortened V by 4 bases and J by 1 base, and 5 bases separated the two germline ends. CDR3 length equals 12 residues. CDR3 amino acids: CASSSPSYEQYF. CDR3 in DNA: TGTGCCAGCAGCTCCCCATCCTACGAGCAGTACTTC.

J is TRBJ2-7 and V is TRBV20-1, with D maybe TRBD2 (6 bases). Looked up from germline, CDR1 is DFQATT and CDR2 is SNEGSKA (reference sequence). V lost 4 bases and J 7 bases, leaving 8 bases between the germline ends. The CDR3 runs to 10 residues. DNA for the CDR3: TGCAGTGCTACCCGGGAGGAGCAGTACTTC. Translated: CSATREEQYF.